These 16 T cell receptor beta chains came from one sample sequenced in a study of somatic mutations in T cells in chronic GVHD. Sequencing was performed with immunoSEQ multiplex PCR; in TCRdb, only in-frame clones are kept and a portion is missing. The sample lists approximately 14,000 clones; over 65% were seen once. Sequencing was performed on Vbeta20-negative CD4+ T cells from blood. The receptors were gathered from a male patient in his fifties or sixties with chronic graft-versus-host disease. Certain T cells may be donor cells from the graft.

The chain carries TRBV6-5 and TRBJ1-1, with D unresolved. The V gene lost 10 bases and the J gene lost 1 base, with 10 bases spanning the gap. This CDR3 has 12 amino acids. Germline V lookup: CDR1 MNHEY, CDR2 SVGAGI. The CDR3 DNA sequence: TGTGCCACTGCGGTCCAGAACACTGAAGCTTTCTTT. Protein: CATAVQNTEAFF.

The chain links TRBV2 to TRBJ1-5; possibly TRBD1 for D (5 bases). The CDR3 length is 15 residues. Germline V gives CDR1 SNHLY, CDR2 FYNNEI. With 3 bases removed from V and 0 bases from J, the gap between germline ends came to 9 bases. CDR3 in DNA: TGTGCCAGCAGTGAGGGAACAGGTAGCAATCAGCCCCAGCATTTT. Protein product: CASSEGTGSNQPQHF. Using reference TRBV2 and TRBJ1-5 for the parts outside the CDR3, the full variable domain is EPEVTQTPSHQVTQMGQEVILRCVPISNHLYFYWYRQILGQKVEFLVSFYNNEISEKSEIFDDQFSVERPDGSNFTLKIRSTKLEDSAMYFCASSEGTGSNQPQHFGDGTRLSIL.

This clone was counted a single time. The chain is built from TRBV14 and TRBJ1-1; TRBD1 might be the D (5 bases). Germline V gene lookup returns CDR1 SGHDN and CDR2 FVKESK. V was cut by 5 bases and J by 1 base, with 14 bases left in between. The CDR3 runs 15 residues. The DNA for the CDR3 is TGTGCCAGCAGCAAAAGACCAGGGCAGAACACTGAAGCTTTCTTT. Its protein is CASSKRPGQNTEAFF.

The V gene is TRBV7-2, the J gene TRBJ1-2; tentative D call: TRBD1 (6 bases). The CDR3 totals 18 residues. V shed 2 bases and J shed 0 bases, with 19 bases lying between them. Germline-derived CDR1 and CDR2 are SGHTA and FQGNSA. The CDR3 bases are TGTGCCAGCAGCTTATTTTCAGGGGCCCTTAGTTCTAACTATGGCTACACCTTC. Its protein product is CASSLFSGALSSNYGYTF.

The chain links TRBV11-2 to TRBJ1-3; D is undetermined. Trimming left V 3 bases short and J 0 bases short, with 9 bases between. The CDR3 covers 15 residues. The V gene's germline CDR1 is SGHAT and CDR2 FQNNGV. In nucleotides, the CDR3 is TGTGCCAGCAGCTTCGGACGGGGCTCTGGAAACACCATATATTTT. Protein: CASSFGRGSGNTIYF. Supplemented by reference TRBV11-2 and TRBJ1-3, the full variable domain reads EAGVAQSPRYKIIEKRQSVAFWCNPISGHATLYWYQQILGQGPKLLIQFQNNGVVDDSQLPKDRFSAERLKGVDSTLKIQPAKLEDSAVYLCASSFGRGSGNTIYFGEGSWLTVV.

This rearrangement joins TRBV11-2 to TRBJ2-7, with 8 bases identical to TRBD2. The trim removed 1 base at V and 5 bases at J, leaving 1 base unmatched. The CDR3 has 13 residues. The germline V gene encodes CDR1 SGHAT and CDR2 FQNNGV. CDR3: CASSLVLADEQYF. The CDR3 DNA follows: TGTGCCAGCAGCTTAGTACTAGCGGACGAGCAGTACTTC.

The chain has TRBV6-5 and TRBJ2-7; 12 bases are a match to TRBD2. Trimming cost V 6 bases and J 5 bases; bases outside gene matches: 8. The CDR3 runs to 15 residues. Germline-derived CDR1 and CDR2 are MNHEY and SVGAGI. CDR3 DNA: TGTGCCAGCAGATCGTGGACTAGCGGGGTACACGAGCAGTACTTC. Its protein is CASRSWTSGVHEQYF.

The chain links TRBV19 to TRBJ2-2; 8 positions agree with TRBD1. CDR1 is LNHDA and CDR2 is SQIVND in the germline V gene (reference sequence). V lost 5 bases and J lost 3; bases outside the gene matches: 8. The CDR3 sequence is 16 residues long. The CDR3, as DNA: TGTGCCAGTAGTTTATGGACAGGGTCGGACACCGGGGAGCTGTTTTTT. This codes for CASSLWTGSDTGELFF.

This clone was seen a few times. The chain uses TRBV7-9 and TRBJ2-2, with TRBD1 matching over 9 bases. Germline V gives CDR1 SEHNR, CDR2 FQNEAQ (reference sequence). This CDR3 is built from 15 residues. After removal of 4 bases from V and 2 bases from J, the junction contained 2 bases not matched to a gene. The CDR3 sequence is CASSSGQGNTGELFF. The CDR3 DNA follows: TGTGCCAGCAGCTCGGGACAGGGTAACACCGGGGAGCTGTTTTTT.

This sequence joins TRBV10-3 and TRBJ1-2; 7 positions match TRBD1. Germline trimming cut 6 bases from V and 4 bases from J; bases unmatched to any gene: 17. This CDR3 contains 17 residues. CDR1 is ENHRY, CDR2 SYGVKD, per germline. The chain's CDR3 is CAISPRGAREDGYGYTF. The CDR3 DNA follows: TGTGCCATCAGCCCCAGGGGGGCCAGGGAAGACGGCTATGGCTACACCTTC.

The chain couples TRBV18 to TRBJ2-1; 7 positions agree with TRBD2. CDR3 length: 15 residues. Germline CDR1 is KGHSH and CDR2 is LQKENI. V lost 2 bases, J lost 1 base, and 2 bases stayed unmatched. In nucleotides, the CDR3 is TGTGCCAGCTCACCAGGGGGGGAATCCTACAATGAGCAGTTCTTC. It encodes CASSPGGESYNEQFF.

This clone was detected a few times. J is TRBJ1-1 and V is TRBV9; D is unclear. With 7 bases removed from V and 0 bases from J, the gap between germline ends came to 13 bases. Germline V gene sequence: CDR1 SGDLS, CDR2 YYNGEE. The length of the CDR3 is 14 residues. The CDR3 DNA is TGTGCCAGCTCCCCTGGGAGCATGAACACTGAAGCTTTCTTT. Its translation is CASSPGSMNTEAFF.

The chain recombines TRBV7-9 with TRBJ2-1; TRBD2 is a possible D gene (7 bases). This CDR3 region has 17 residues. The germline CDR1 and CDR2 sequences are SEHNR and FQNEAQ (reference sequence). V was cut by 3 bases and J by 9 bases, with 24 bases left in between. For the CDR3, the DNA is TGTGCCAGCAGCTTGGGGAGGGGGGGCGGTATCGTCCGTGAGCAGTTCTTC. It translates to CASSLGRGGGIVREQFF. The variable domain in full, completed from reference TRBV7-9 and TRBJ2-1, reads DTGVSQNPRHKITKRGQNVTFRCDPISEHNRLYWYRQTLGQGPEFLTYFQNEAQLEKSRLLSDRFSAERPKGSFSTLEIQRTEQGDSAMYLCASSLGRGGGIVREQFFGPGTRLTVL.

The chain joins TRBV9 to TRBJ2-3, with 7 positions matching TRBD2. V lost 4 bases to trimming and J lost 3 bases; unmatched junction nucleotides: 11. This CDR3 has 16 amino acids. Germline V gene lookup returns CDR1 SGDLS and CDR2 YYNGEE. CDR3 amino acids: CASSPVGGSKTDTQYF. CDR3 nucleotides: TGTGCCAGCAGCCCGGTCGGCGGGAGTAAAACAGATACGCAGTATTTT.

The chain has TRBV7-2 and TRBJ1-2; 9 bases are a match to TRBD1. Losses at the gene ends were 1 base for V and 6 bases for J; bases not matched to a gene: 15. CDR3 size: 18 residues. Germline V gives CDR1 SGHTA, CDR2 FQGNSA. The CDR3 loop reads CASSLVGGTGTARHGYTF. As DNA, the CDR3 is TGTGCCAGCAGCTTAGTGGGGGGGACAGGGACGGCTCGGCATGGCTACACCTTC.

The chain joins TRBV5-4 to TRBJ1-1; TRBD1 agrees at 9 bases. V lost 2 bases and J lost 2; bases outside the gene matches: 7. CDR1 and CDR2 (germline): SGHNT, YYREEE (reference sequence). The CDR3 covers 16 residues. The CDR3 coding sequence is TGTGCCAGCAGCTTCCTAACAGGGGGCGCCAACACTGAAGCTTTCTTT. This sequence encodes CASSFLTGGANTEAFF. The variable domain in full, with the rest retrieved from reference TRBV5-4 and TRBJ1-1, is ETGVTQSPTHLIKTRGQQVTLRCSSQSGHNTVSWYQQALGQGPQFIFQYYREEENGRGNFPPRFSGLQFPNYSSELNVNALELDDSALYLCASSFLTGGANTEAFFGQGTRLTVV.